This passage covers 31 T cell receptor beta chains from one sample sequenced in a study of control samples from healthy donors and cancer patients. Libraries were prepared by immunoSEQ multiplex PCR; TCRdb keeps only in-frame clonotypes and omits some of them. Of about 51,000 clones listed, roughly 87% are singletons. Sequencing was carried out using PBMCs. The receptor set was obtained from a man in his forties or fifties with colorectal cancer.

The rearrangement joins TRBV14 to TRBJ2-1; D perhaps matches TRBD2 (6 bases). The CDR3 consists of 16 residues. Trimming shortened V by 6 bases and J by 0 bases, and 15 bases separated the two germline ends. Germline CDR1 SGHDN, CDR2 FVKESK. CDR3 protein: CASRSSSDYSYNEQFF. As DNA, the CDR3 is TGTGCCAGCAGATCATCTAGCGACTACTCCTACAATGAGCAGTTCTTC.

The chain links TRBV5-1 to TRBJ2-3; D call uncertain. The V end lost 0 bases, the J end lost 3 bases, and 5 bases lay between the germline ends. The germline V gene has CDR1 SGHRS and CDR2 YFSETQ. The CDR3 has 13 residues. As DNA, the CDR3 is TGCGCCAGCAGCTTGGCCCGGACAGATACGCAGTATTTT. The encoded protein is CASSLARTDTQYF.

The chain links TRBV24-1 to TRBJ2-7, with 12 bases identical to TRBD2. The CDR3 runs to 18 residues. The junction had 13 bases not matched to a gene; V was cut back by 5 bases and J by 3 bases. Per the germline V gene, CDR1 is KGHDR and CDR2 is SFDVKD. DNA for the CDR3: TGTGCCACCAGTGGGTCTCATCTACTAGCGGGAGGAAACTACGAGCAGTACTTC. It yields the protein CATSGSHLLAGGNYEQYF.

V usage is TRBV28 and J usage is TRBJ2-7; D is unresolved. Germline values: CDR1 MDHEN, CDR2 SYDVKM. The CDR3 covers 13 residues. V was shortened by 5 bases and J by 0 bases, with 8 bases between the two germline ends. The CDR3 here is CASSDDISYEQYF. The CDR3 nucleotides are TGTGCCAGCAGTGACGACATCTCCTACGAGCAGTACTTC.

The rearrangement links TRBV5-1 to TRBJ1-1; D is unclear. The CDR3 is 14 amino acids. V lost 0 bases, J lost 4 bases, and 10 bases lay in between. Germline assignment: CDR1 SGHRS and CDR2 YFSETQ. The CDR3 spells CASSLGTKSTEAFF. CDR3 sequence (DNA): TGCGCCAGCAGCTTGGGGACTAAGAGCACTGAAGCTTTCTTT. The whole variable domain, filled in from reference TRBV5-1 and TRBJ1-1, reads KAGVTQTPRYLIKTRGQQVTLSCSPISGHRSVSWYQQTPGQGLQFLFEYFSETQRNKGNFPGRFSGRQFSNSRSEMNVSTLELGDSALYLCASSLGTKSTEAFFGQGTRLTVV.

The chain employs TRBV12-5 and TRBJ2-1; 12 bases align to TRBD2. This CDR3 comprises 16 residues. The V gene's germline CDR1 is LGHNT and CDR2 FRNRAP. V gave up 2 bases and J gave up 10 bases; unmatched junction bases: 9. CDR3 nucleotide sequence: TGTGCTAGTGGTTTGCGTCTAGCGGGAGGGCCAGAAGAGCAGTTCTTC. Translated, it gives CASGLRLAGGPEEQFF. The whole variable domain, remainder taken from reference TRBV12-5 and TRBJ2-1, is DARVTQTPRHKVTEMGQEVTMRCQPILGHNTVFWYRQTMMQGLELLAYFRNRAPLDDSGMPKDRFSAEMPDATLATLKIQPSEPRDSAVYFCASGLRLAGGPEEQFFGPGTRLTVL.

The chain joins TRBV19 to TRBJ1-5, with 11 bases aligning to TRBD1. With 4 bases clipped from V and 6 bases from J, the junction kept 14 bases outside the gene matches. The CDR3 runs 18 residues. Germline V gene lookup returns CDR1 LNHDA and CDR2 SQIVND (reference sequence). In DNA, the CDR3 is TGTGCCAGTAGTAAATTTCGTGTTGGGACAGGGGGGAGTCAGCCCCAGCATTTT. Translated, it gives CASSKFRVGTGGSQPQHF. Using reference TRBV19 and TRBJ1-5 for the parts outside the CDR3, the full variable domain is DGGITQSPKYLFRKEGQNVTLSCEQNLNHDAMYWYRQDPGQGLRLIYYSQIVNDFQKGDIAEGYSVSREKKESFPLTVTSAQKNPTAFYLCASSKFRVGTGGSQPQHFGDGTRLSIL.

Only a few counts were recorded for this clone. The junction does not match germline at one end; this may be a read error. The rearrangement links TRBV11-3 to TRBJ2-2, with D possibly TRBD1 on 6 matching bases. Germline lookup yields CDR1 SGHNT and CDR2 YENEEA. The CDR3 totals 20 residues. The DNA for the CDR3 is TGTGCCAGCAGCTCCCGGTTGCGGATACTCACCAGGGGTAACAGCGGGGAGCTGTTTTTT. This translates into CASSSRLRILTRGNSGELFF.

This chain connects TRBV5-4 to TRBJ2-2, with 7 bases that match TRBD1. Trimming at V came to 2 bases and at J to 4 bases, leaving 5 bases not matched to a gene. This CDR3 has 15 amino acids. Germline V gene sequence: CDR1 SGHNT, CDR2 YYREEE (reference sequence). The CDR3 DNA reads as TGTGCCAGCAGCTTCTCGGGACAGCTCACCGGGGAGCTGTTTTTT. Protein product: CASSFSGQLTGELFF.

This chain connects TRBV7-8 to TRBJ1-4; D call uncertain. This CDR3 region has 16 residues. Trimming left V 1 base short and J 4 bases short, with 13 bases between. Germline lookup yields CDR1 SGHVS and CDR2 FQNEAQ. The CDR3 sequence is CASSLEIRASNEKLFF. The CDR3 DNA reads as TGTGCCAGCAGCTTAGAGATCCGGGCCAGTAATGAAAAACTGTTTTTT.

The chain joins TRBV2 to TRBJ2-7; TRBD2 matches 9 bases. J gave up 3 bases and V 6 bases, and 6 bases lay outside the gene matches. There are 14 residues in the CDR3. Germline V lookup: CDR1 SNHLY, CDR2 FYNNEI. The CDR3 spells CASRLAGEDYEQYF. As DNA, the CDR3 is TGTGCCAGCAGGTTAGCGGGAGAAGACTACGAGCAGTACTTC.

This clone was seen a few times. J is TRBJ2-1 and V is TRBV6-5; 12 nucleotides match TRBD2. The ends lost 6 bases at V and 6 bases at J; junction bases unmatched: 6. This CDR3 is built from 15 residues. Germline V gene data show CDR1 as MNHEY and CDR2 as SVGAGI. In nucleotides, the CDR3 is TGTGCCAGCAGACCTAGCGGGAGGGCCGTCAATGAGCAGTTCTTC. Protein sequence: CASRPSGRAVNEQFF.

The chain employs TRBV18 and TRBJ2-1, with D unclear. Germline V lookup: CDR1 KGHSH, CDR2 LQKENI. This CDR3 region has 11 residues. V was shortened by 2 bases and J by 8 bases, with 4 bases between the two germline ends. The CDR3 reads CASSPGDEQFF. CDR3 sequence (DNA): TGTGCCAGCTCACCAGGCGATGAGCAGTTCTTC.

This clone is a singleton in its sample. The chain employs TRBV18 and TRBJ1-2; D gene ambiguous. This CDR3 region has 15 residues. Looked up from germline, CDR1 is KGHSH and CDR2 is LQKENI. The germline V and J ends were trimmed by 0 bases and 7 bases, with 15 bases remaining between them. The CDR3 DNA reads TGTGCCAGCTCACCACCAACTGAAAGGGAACGTGGCTACACCTTC. Translation: CASSPPTERERGYTF.

This clone was counted only a few times. This chain uses TRBV11-3 with TRBJ2-1, with 8 bases lining up with TRBD2. Trimming at V came to 2 bases and at J to 2 bases, leaving 8 bases not matched to a gene. CDR1 is SGHNT and CDR2 is YENEEA in the germline V gene. CDR3 size: 17 residues. CDR3 nucleotide sequence: TGTGCCAGCAGCTTATCTATAGCGGGATCTGCCTACAATGAGCAGTTCTTC. Its translation is CASSLSIAGSAYNEQFF.

V gene TRBV27 combines with J gene TRBJ1-5; D unresolved. CDR1 and CDR2 from the germline V gene are MNHEY and SMNVEV (reference sequence). Trimming stripped 4 bases from V and 0 bases from J, with 10 bases between. This CDR3 is built from 15 residues. The chain's CDR3 is CASSSTGNSNQPQHF. CDR3 sequence (DNA): TGTGCCAGCAGTTCGACGGGAAATAGCAATCAGCCCCAGCATTTT.

The V gene is TRBV28, the J gene TRBJ2-1; D is ambiguous. This CDR3 comprises 16 residues. V lost 5 bases and J lost 0, with 14 bases in between. From germline, CDR1 is MDHEN and CDR2 SYDVKM. The CDR3 region is CASSGVGISSYNEQFF. The CDR3 bases are TGTGCCAGCAGTGGGGTTGGGATAAGCTCCTACAATGAGCAGTTCTTC.

The chain links TRBV12-3 or TRBV12-4 to TRBJ1-1; a weak D match, TRBD1 (5 bases). The CDR3 spans 12 residues. V was trimmed by 5 bases and J by 7 bases, leaving 11 bases between them. The CDR3 here is CASSGKQVEAFF. CDR3 bases: TGTGCCAGCAGTGGGAAACAGGTTGAAGCTTTCTTT.

The V and J genes are TRBV10-3 and TRBJ1-5; 8 bases are a match to TRBD1. The CDR3 is 12 amino acids. V gave up 8 bases and J gave up 7 bases; unmatched junction bases: 4. Germline V gives CDR1 ENHRY, CDR2 SYGVKD. The CDR3 nucleotides read TGTGCCATCGGACAGGGTGGACAGCCCCAGCATTTT. It translates to CAIGQGGQPQHF.

V gene TRBV6-5 combines with J gene TRBJ1-4; D possibly corresponds to TRBD1 (5 bases). The CDR3 is 16 amino acids. CDR1 is MNHEY and CDR2 is SVGAGI in the germline V gene. V shed 4 bases and J shed 2 bases, with 14 bases lying between them. DNA of the CDR3: TGTGCCAGCAGTTTCTCCTATTACAGGACTAATGAAAAACTGTTTTTT. Its translation: CASSFSYYRTNEKLFF.

CDR3 sequence: CASSAGHPHGYTF. The CDR3 nucleotides are TGTGCCAGCAGCGCAGGACATCCCCATGGCTACACCTTC. The chain combines TRBV7-9 with TRBJ1-2, with TRBD1 as a possible D gene (5 bases). The ends were cut back, 5 bases at V and 6 bases at J, with 13 bases in the middle. The CDR3 contains 13 residues. CDR1 SEHNR and CDR2 FQNEAQ come from the germline V gene (reference sequence). The complete variable domain, with remaining parts taken from reference TRBV7-9 and TRBJ1-2, reads DTGVSQNPRHKITKRGQNVTFRCDPISEHNRLYWYRQTLGQGPEFLTYFQNEAQLEKSRLLSDRFSAERPKGSFSTLEIQRTEQGDSAMYLCASSAGHPHGYTFGSGTRLTVV.

The rearrangement uses TRBV4-1 and TRBJ2-7, with D possibly being TRBD2 (6 bases). Between the trimmed V and J ends, which lost 0 bases and 6 bases, there was a span of 18 bases. The CDR3 contains 16 residues. Germline loops: CDR1 MGHRA, CDR2 YSYEKL. The CDR3 DNA reads as TGCGCCAGCAGCCAAGAGTTAACCGGACTACTAGGCGAGCAGTACTTC. Protein sequence: CASSQELTGLLGEQYF.

The V call is TRBV18, the J call TRBJ2-7; TRBD2 matches 7 bases. Germline CDR1 and CDR2: KGHSH and LQKENI. Trimming removed 3 bases from V and 3 bases from J; junction bases left unmatched: 8. There are 15 residues in the CDR3. CDR3 sequence (DNA): TGTGCCAGCTCACCTAAACTAGCGCCGAACTACGAGCAGTACTTC. This sequence encodes CASSPKLAPNYEQYF.

J is TRBJ2-6 and V is TRBV3-1 (or the pseudogene TRBV3-2); D unresolved. CDR1 and CDR2 (germline): LGHDT, YNNKEL (reference sequence). The CDR3 loop spans 14 amino acids. Trimming took 6 bases from V and 9 from J, leaving 15 bases between them. CDR3 residues: CASSPLVTDNVLTF. CDR3 coding DNA: TGTGCCAGCAGTCCTCTCGTCACAGACAACGTCCTGACTTTC.

This clone was observed a few times. This chain joins TRBV7-2 and TRBJ1-3, with D possibly TRBD1 on 6 matching bases. V was clipped by 1 base and J by 3 bases, with 7 bases between them. This CDR3 region has 14 residues. CDR1 SGHTA and CDR2 FQGNSA come from the germline V gene. CDR3: CASSLGTVGNTIYF. CDR3 nucleotides: TGTGCCAGCAGCTTAGGGACAGTTGGAAACACCATATATTTT.

This CDR3 is CAIRASGGGAGELFF. In DNA form, the CDR3 reads TGTGCCATCAGGGCTAGCGGAGGCGGAGCCGGGGAGCTGTTTTTT. This chain connects TRBV10-3 to TRBJ2-2, with TRBD2 matching over 7 bases. With 6 bases clipped from V and 6 bases from J, the junction kept 10 bases outside the gene matches. The CDR3 is made up of 15 amino acids. The germline V gene encodes CDR1 ENHRY and CDR2 SYGVKD.

In this sample, this clone turned up once. The chain uses TRBV24-1 and TRBJ2-1; either TRBD1 or TRBD2 may fit D (5 bases each). The germline gives CDR1 KGHDR, CDR2 SFDVKD. Trimming stripped 4 bases from V and 4 bases from J, with 13 bases between. This CDR3 spans 15 amino acids. The CDR3 coding sequence is TGTGCCACCAGTGACCTCTCCGGGACGTACAATGAGCAGTTCTTC. Encoded protein: CATSDLSGTYNEQFF.

The genes are TRBV7-9 and TRBJ2-1; unclear D gene. V was cut by 5 bases and J by 9 bases, with 17 bases left in between. There are 14 residues in the CDR3. Germline assignment: CDR1 SEHNR and CDR2 FQNEAQ (reference sequence). CDR3 protein: CASSPRSERSEQFF. CDR3 sequence (DNA): TGTGCCAGCAGCCCGCGGTCTGAGCGTAGTGAGCAGTTCTTC.

The J gene is TRBJ2-3, the V gene TRBV11-2, with D unclear. From germline, CDR1 is SGHAT and CDR2 FQNNGV. Trimming stripped 2 bases from V and 5 bases from J, with 11 bases between. This CDR3 is 14 amino acids long. CDR3 sequence (DNA): TGTGCCAGCAGCTTACAGAGTCCAGTAGATACGCAGTATTTT. Translating it yields CASSLQSPVDTQYF. The whole variable domain, filled in from reference TRBV11-2 and TRBJ2-3, reads EAGVAQSPRYKIIEKRQSVAFWCNPISGHATLYWYQQILGQGPKLLIQFQNNGVVDDSQLPKDRFSAERLKGVDSTLKIQPAKLEDSAVYLCASSLQSPVDTQYFGPGTRLTVL.

The chain couples TRBV11-2 to TRBJ2-3; 12 nucleotides line up with TRBD2. Germline lookup yields CDR1 SGHAT and CDR2 FQNNGV. This CDR3 is built from 16 residues. The J segment lost 2 bases and the V segment lost 4 bases, leaving 4 bases of the junction unmatched. The CDR3 protein is CASSSGLAGPTDTQYF. The CDR3 DNA sequence: TGTGCCAGCAGCTCCGGACTAGCGGGACCCACAGATACGCAGTATTTT.

V usage is TRBV3-1 (or the pseudogene TRBV3-2) and J usage is TRBJ2-2; D is unclear. Germline V gene sequence: CDR1 LGHDT, CDR2 YNNKEL (reference sequence). This CDR3 has 11 residues. V gave up 1 base and J gave up 8 bases, with 2 bases separating them. The CDR3: CASSQAGELFF. For the CDR3, the DNA is TGTGCCAGCAGCCAAGCGGGGGAGCTGTTTTTT.